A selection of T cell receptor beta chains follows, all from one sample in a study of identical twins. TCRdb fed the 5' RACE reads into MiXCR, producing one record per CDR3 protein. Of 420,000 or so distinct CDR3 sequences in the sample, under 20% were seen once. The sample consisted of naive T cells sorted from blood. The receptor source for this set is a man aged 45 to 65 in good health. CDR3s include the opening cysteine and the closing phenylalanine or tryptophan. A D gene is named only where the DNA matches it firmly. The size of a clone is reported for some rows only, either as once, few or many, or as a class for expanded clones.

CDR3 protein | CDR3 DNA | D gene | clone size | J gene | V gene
CASSLGAGGPFLETQYF | TGTGCCAGCAGCTTAGGGGCGGGAGGGCCGTTTTTAGAGACCCAGTACTTC | TRBD2 | . | TRBJ2-5 | TRBV7-2
CASSYLGGRSGRYEQYF | TGTGCCAGCAGTTATTTGGGGGGGAGGTCCGGAAGATACGAGCAGTACTTC | TRBD2 | . | TRBJ2-7 | TRBV6-2/TRBV6-3
CASSEGGELFF | TGTGCCAGCAGCGAAGGCGGGGAGCTGTTTTTT | . | . | TRBJ2-2 | TRBV7-2
CASKLQSSGNTIYF | TGTGCCAGCAAATTACAGAGCTCTGGAAACACCATATATTTT | . | . | TRBJ1-3 | TRBV12-3/TRBV12-4
CSVGLAGRDEQFF | TGCAGCGTGGGACTAGCGGGACGGGATGAGCAGTTCTTC | TRBD2 | . | TRBJ2-1 | TRBV29-1
CATSERTGGITEAFF | TGTGCCACCAGTGAACGGACAGGGGGAATCACTGAAGCTTTCTTT | TRBD1 | . | TRBJ1-1 | TRBV24-1
CASRTTVSYEQYF | TGTGCCAGCAGGACGACAGTCTCCTACGAGCAGTACTTC | . | few | TRBJ2-7 | TRBV6-1
CASSFPGTAKNIQYF | TGTGCCAGCAGCTTCCCCGGGACAGCCAAAAACATTCAGTACTTC | . | . | TRBJ2-4 | TRBV7-2
CASELAGNTDTQYF | TGTGCCAGCGAACTAGCGGGGAACACAGATACGCAGTATTTT | TRBD2 | few | TRBJ2-3 | TRBV6-1
CASSLANVGGPSYYGYTF | TGTGCCAGCAGCTTGGCCAACGTCGGGGGGCCGAGTTACTATGGCTACACCTTC | . | many | TRBJ1-2 | TRBV5-6
CASSQDPLAGGDQYF | TGTGCCAGCAGCCAAGATCCACTAGCGGGAGGAGACCAGTACTTC | TRBD2 | . | TRBJ2-7 | TRBV4-2
CASSLSARRGGTYEQYF | TGTGCCAGCAGCTTGTCTGCTAGGCGGGGGGGTACCTACGAGCAGTACTTC | TRBD2 | . | TRBJ2-7 | TRBV11-2
CASSKDRASYEQYF | TGTGCCAGCAGCAAGGACAGAGCCTCCTACGAGCAGTACTTC | . | few | TRBJ2-7 | TRBV7-2
CASSLAGMGADTQYF | TGCGCCAGCAGCTTGGCCGGGATGGGCGCAGATACGCAGTATTTT | . | . | TRBJ2-3 | TRBV5-1
CASRGARTEAFF | TGTGCCAGCAGGGGGGCGCGCACTGAAGCTTTCTTT | . | . | TRBJ1-1 | TRBV5-4
CSASTTSGSETQYF | TGCAGTGCTTCAACGACTAGCGGGAGTGAGACCCAGTACTTC | TRBD2 | many | TRBJ2-5 | TRBV20-1
CASSLVSAGGPYEQYF | TGTGCCAGCAGCTTAGTTTCGGCAGGGGGCCCCTACGAGCAGTACTTC | TRBD1 | many | TRBJ2-7 | TRBV7-2
CATTTRRGTTNEQFF | TGTGCCACCACCACCCGGAGGGGGACCACCAATGAGCAGTTCTTC | . | many | TRBJ2-1 | TRBV15
CASSQDSRNNEQFF | TGCGCCAGCAGCCAAGATTCCAGAAACAATGAGCAGTTCTTC | . | few | TRBJ2-1 | TRBV4-3
CASSLLGLAEETQYF | TGTGCCAGCAGCTTGCTGGGACTAGCGGAAGAGACCCAGTACTTC | TRBD2 | . | TRBJ2-5 | TRBV7-9
CASKDPPPEAFF | TGCGCCAGCAAGGACCCGCCCCCTGAAGCTTTCTTT | . | . | TRBJ1-1 | TRBV5-1
CASRPFTGADTGELFF | TGTGCCAGCAGGCCGTTTACAGGGGCCGACACCGGGGAGCTGTTTTTT | TRBD1 | . | TRBJ2-2 | TRBV27
CSATLGVNQPQHF | TGCAGTGCTACCCTGGGAGTGAATCAGCCCCAGCATTTT | . | many | TRBJ1-5 | TRBV20-1
CAVGGTGELFF | TGTGCCGTAGGGGGGACCGGGGAGCTGTTTTTT | . | . | TRBJ2-2 | TRBV12-3/TRBV12-4
CASSPRTGIINEQFF | TGTGCCAGCTCACCTCGGACAGGGATCATCAATGAGCAGTTCTTC | TRBD1 | few | TRBJ2-1 | TRBV18
CASSHDYNEQFF | TGTGCCAGCAGCCACGACTACAATGAGCAGTTCTTC | . | . | TRBJ2-1 | TRBV11-2
CASSQELMTSGGQQFF | TGTGCCAGCAGCCAAGAGCTGATGACTAGCGGGGGTCAGCAGTTCTTC | TRBD2 | . | TRBJ2-1 | TRBV4-2
CAISGPRTSGGKGTDTQYF | TGTGCCATCAGTGGCCCCCGGACTAGCGGGGGGAAAGGCACAGATACGCAGTATTTT | TRBD2 | few | TRBJ2-3 | TRBV10-3
CASSLSPDIQDEQFF | TGTGCCAGCAGCCTAAGTCCCGACATTCAAGATGAGCAGTTCTTC | . | few | TRBJ2-1 | TRBV7-8
CSARKQGKSSYNSPLHF | TGCAGTGCTAGAAAACAGGGGAAGAGCTCCTATAATTCACCCCTCCACTTT | TRBD1 | few | TRBJ1-6 | TRBV20-1
CASSGTANTEAFF | TGTGCCAGCAGTGGGACAGCGAACACTGAAGCTTTCTTT | TRBD1 | . | TRBJ1-1 | TRBV28
CASSTPSSSYNEQFF | TGTGCCAGCAGCACCCCATCGAGCTCCTACAATGAGCAGTTCTTC | . | many | TRBJ2-1 | TRBV12-3/TRBV12-4
CASKPWTGLNNEQFF | TGCGCCAGCAAACCCTGGACAGGGTTAAACAATGAGCAGTTCTTC | TRBD1 | . | TRBJ2-1 | TRBV5-1
CASSQTRGYNEQFF | TGTGCCAGCAGCCAGACGAGGGGTTACAATGAGCAGTTCTTC | . | . | TRBJ2-1 | TRBV14
CASSSRLAGGLAYNEQFF | TGTGCCAGCAGTTCTAGACTAGCGGGAGGTCTGGCCTACAATGAGCAGTTCTTC | TRBD2 | . | TRBJ2-1 | TRBV27
CASSFAVTRRDEQYF | TGTGCCAGCAGCTTTGCCGTGACAAGGCGAGACGAGCAGTACTTC | . | few | TRBJ2-7 | TRBV7-2
CASSQVATNSPLHF | TGCGCCAGCAGCCAAGTGGCGACAAATTCACCCCTCCACTTT | . | . | TRBJ1-6 | TRBV4-1
CATSSRRMNTEAFF | TGTGCCACCAGCAGCAGAAGGATGAACACTGAAGCTTTCTTT | . | . | TRBJ1-1 | TRBV15
CASSLGETINGELFF | TGTGCCAGCAGCTTGGGAGAGACGATAAACGGGGAGCTGTTTTTT | . | few | TRBJ2-2 | TRBV5-6
CASSPLDTTREKLFF | TGTGCCAGCAGCCCCCTAGACACAACACGCGAAAAACTGTTTTTT | . | . | TRBJ1-4 | TRBV5-5
CSARVPAGAGGELFF | TGCAGTGCTAGAGTCCCAGCGGGAGCGGGCGGGGAGCTGTTTTTT | TRBD2 | few | TRBJ2-2 | TRBV20-1
CASSLAGVLGNEQFF | TGTGCCAGCAGTTTGGCGGGAGTCTTGGGCAATGAGCAGTTCTTC | TRBD2 | many | TRBJ2-1 | TRBV28
CASSYGGQGVSNYGYTF | TGTGCCAGCAGTTACGGGGGACAGGGGGTTTCTAACTATGGCTACACCTTC | TRBD1 | many | TRBJ1-2 | TRBV12-3/TRBV12-4
CSARESGRATGELFF | TGCAGTGCTAGAGAGAGCGGGAGGGCCACCGGGGAGCTGTTTTTT | TRBD2 | . | TRBJ2-2 | TRBV20-1